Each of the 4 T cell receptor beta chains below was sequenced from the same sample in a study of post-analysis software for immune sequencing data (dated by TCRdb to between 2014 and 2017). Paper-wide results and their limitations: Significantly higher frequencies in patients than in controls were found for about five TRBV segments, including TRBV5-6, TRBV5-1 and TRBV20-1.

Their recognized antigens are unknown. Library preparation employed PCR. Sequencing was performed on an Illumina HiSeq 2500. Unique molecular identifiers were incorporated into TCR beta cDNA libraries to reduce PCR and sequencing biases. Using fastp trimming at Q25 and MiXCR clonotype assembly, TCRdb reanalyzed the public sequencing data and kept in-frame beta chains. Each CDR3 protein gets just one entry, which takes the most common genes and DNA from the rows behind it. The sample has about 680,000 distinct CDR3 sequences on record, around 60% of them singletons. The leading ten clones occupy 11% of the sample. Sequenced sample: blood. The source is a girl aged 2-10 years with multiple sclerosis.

The CDR3 coding sequence is TGTGCCAGCAGTTACGTTCCTAGGCGTCGGACAGCTAGCAATCAGCCCCAGCATTTT. Protein sequence: CASSYVPRRRTASNQPQHF. The gene calls are TRBV12-3 or TRBV12-4 and TRBJ1-5, with D possibly TRBD1 on 6 matching bases. This CDR3 has 19 amino acids. With 4 bases removed from V and 0 bases from J, the gap between germline ends came to 22 bases.

The DNA for the CDR3 is TGTGCCAGCAGTGCCCCAAGAGGCGGAGGGGACTATGGCTACACCTTC. It encodes CASSAPRGGGDYGYTF. The rearrangement joins TRBV25-1 to TRBJ1-2; a possible D gene is TRBD1 (5 bases). V lost 4 bases and J lost 3, with 18 bases in between. Germline loops: CDR1 MGHDK, CDR2 SYGVNS. This CDR3 is 16 amino acids long.

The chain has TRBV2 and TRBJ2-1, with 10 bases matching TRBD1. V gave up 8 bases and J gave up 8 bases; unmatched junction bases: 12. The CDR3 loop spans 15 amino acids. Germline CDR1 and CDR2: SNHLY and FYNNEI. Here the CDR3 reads CASARDGTGADEQFF. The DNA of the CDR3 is TGTGCCAGCGCCCGGGACGGGACAGGGGCCGATGAGCAGTTCTTC.

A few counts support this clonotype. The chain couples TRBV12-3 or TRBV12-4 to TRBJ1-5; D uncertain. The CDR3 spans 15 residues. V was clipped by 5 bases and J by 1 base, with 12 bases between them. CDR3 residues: CASSTLGGSNQPQHF. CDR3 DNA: TGTGCCAGCAGTACTTTAGGAGGGAGCAATCAGCCCCAGCATTTT.